What follows describes a single TCR beta chain. The CDR3 totals 16 residues. Germline lookup yields CDR1 SGHRS and CDR2 YFSETQ. Trimming took 4 bases from V and 7 from J; bases not matched to a gene: 11. These data come from a study of blood T cell repertoires in COVID-19. Measured with immunoSEQ multiplex PCR; TCRdb has only the in-frame clones, and not every one. The sample has some 76,000 clones; around 89% are singletons. The V gene is TRBV5-1, the J gene TRBJ1-6, with 7 bases that match TRBD1. The clonotype originates from a man aged 60-69 years with acute or convalescent COVID-19. Sequencing was performed on peripheral blood. CDR3 coding DNA: TGCGCCAGCAGCATCGAACAGGGGAGTGGGAATTCACCCCTCCACTTT. This codes for CASSIEQGSGNSPLHF.